Included here is one TCR beta chain sequence, with context. What it binds is unknown. The table came from immunoSEQ multiplex PCR; TCRdb's copy has only in-frame clones and leaves some out. Altogether 100,000 to 150,000 clones are present, 75% to 90% being singletons, with the ten largest covering 7% to 10%. No infections or other immune events were documented during collection. The germline CDR1 and CDR2 sequences are SGHRS and YFSETQ. V lost 1 base to trimming and J lost 0 bases; unmatched junction nucleotides: 2. The CDR3 is 16 amino acids. The entry originates in a study of identifying expanded T cells in peripheral blood. Findings and caveats of the study: Differentially abundant clones: roughly 1.2 between replicates, approximately 15 at roughly 13 days, around 20 at four.

Sequencing used blood. The rearrangement links TRBV5-1 to TRBJ2-2; 8 positions agree with TRBD2. The clonotype originates from a person between 18 and 75 years old in good health. Written as DNA, the CDR3 is TGCGCCAGCAGCTTGACGCGGGGGGCGAACACCGGGGAGCTGTTTTTT. Its translation is CASSLTRGANTGELFF. Full variable domain (outside the CDR3, taken from reference TRBV5-1 and TRBJ2-2): KAGVTQTPRYLIKTRGQQVTLSCSPISGHRSVSWYQQTPGQGLQFLFEYFSETQRNKGNFPGRFSGRQFSNSRSEMNVSTLELGDSALYLCASSLTRGANTGELFFGEGSRLTVL.